Below, 25 T cell receptor beta chains from the same sample are listed, as sequenced in a study of CD8+ T cells in alopecia areata. Following RNA extraction, reverse transcription yielded cDNA that acted as the sequencing template. The repertoire was sequenced with immunoSEQ multiplex PCR; TCRdb's copy has only in-frame clones and lacks some. The sample lists about 150,000 clones; around 50% were seen once. Sequenced material: CD4+ T cells sorted from blood, taken at week 0. All receptors derive from a human donor with alopecia areata.

The gene calls are TRBV27 and TRBJ1-5, with D uncertain. The CDR3 consists of 14 residues. Germline CDR1 MNHEY, CDR2 SMNVEV (reference sequence). Trimming cost V 6 bases and J 1 base, with 10 bases left between them. This CDR3 is CASRGRNSNQPQHF. CDR3 nucleotide sequence: TGTGCCAGCAGAGGACGGAACAGCAATCAGCCCCAGCATTTT.

The chain is built from TRBV2 and TRBJ1-3; D unresolved. Germline CDR1 is SNHLY and CDR2 is FYNNEI. Trimming removed 3 bases at V and 4 bases at J, with 7 bases between. The CDR3 covers 13 residues. Here the CDR3 DNA reads TGTGCCAGCAGTGACTCCCTGGGAAACACCATATATTTT. Its protein is CASSDSLGNTIYF.

The rearrangement joins TRBV20-1 to TRBJ2-1, with D uncertain. Looked up from germline, CDR1 is DFQATT and CDR2 is SNEGSKA (reference sequence). The V and J ends lost 4 bases and 3 bases respectively, with 1 base between them. This CDR3 spans 10 amino acids. The chain's CDR3 is CSANYNEQFF. CDR3 DNA sequence: TGCAGTGCTAACTACAATGAGCAGTTCTTC.

This chain connects TRBV9 to TRBJ2-1, with D unresolved. Germline CDR1 is SGDLS and CDR2 is YYNGEE. Trimming pared 0 bases from V and 5 bases from J, leaving 9 bases between. This CDR3 contains 14 residues. CDR3 DNA: TGTGCCAGCAGCGTAGTGGGGATTAACAATGAGCAGTTCTTC. Translated, it gives CASSVVGINNEQFF.

CDR3 protein: CASSLSSGANVLTF. In DNA, the CDR3 is TGTGCCAGCAGTTTATCCTCGGGGGCCAACGTCCTGACTTTC. The chain carries TRBV28 and TRBJ2-6; D is unclear. The ends were cut back, 1 base at V and 4 bases at J, with 5 bases in the middle. CDR1 and CDR2 (germline): MDHEN, SYDVKM. This CDR3 region has 14 residues.

The V and J genes are TRBV21-1 and TRBJ2-7; TRBD2 is the table's D call and was not checked against the DNA. TRBV21-1 has pseudogene status. The CDR3 has 13 amino acids. The CDR3 DNA reads as TGTGCCAGCAGCAAGGCCAGAGGCTACGAGCAGTACTTC. This sequence encodes CASSKARGYEQYF.

This clone came up a few times. This sequence joins TRBV6-6 and TRBJ1-2, with D perhaps TRBD1 (5 bases). This CDR3 spans 16 amino acids. Per germline, CDR1 MNHNY and CDR2 SVGAGI (reference sequence). Trimming stripped 7 bases from V and 7 bases from J, with 25 bases between. CDR3 coding DNA: TGTGCCAGCACCATCCCGGACACCAAGCGGACGAGTGGCTACACCTTC. Encoded protein: CASTIPDTKRTSGYTF.

The sample holds a few counts of this clone. The rearrangement uses TRBV7-2 and TRBJ2-5; D remains ambiguous. V lost 6 bases and J lost 4, with 9 bases in between. The V gene's germline CDR1 is SGHTA and CDR2 FQGNSA. The CDR3 length is 12 residues. The CDR3 nucleotides are TGTGCCAGCAGAACATCAAGAGAGACCCAGTACTTC. Amino acids: CASRTSRETQYF.

The chain carries TRBV29-1 and TRBJ2-3; 8 bases line up with TRBD1. Germline CDR1 and CDR2: SQVTM and ANQGSEA. The CDR3 spans 14 residues. J gave up 6 bases and V 6 bases, and 11 bases lay outside the gene matches. The CDR3 DNA is TGCAGCGTACCCAGACAGGGGTCGGGGGATACGCAGTATTTT. It encodes CSVPRQGSGDTQYF.

This chain uses TRBV29-1 with TRBJ1-4, with D tentatively TRBD1 (6 bases). With 5 bases removed from V and 11 bases from J, the gap between germline ends came to 18 bases. This CDR3 contains 13 residues. The germline V gene has CDR1 SQVTM and CDR2 ANQGSEA. The DNA of the CDR3 is TGCAGCGTTCTACAGGGCCCCGTGGGGAAACTGTTTTTT. Its translation: CSVLQGPVGKLFF.

The chain couples TRBV30 to TRBJ2-2; 8 bases are a match to TRBD1. The V gene end was trimmed by 3 bases and the J gene end by 2 bases; junction bases not matched to a gene: 5. Germline V CDR1 and CDR2: GTSNPN, SVGIG (reference sequence). The CDR3 spans 15 residues. In DNA form, the CDR3 reads TGTGCCTGGAGGACGACAGGGGTTAACACCGGGGAGCTGTTTTTT. Protein: CAWRTTGVNTGELFF. Combining the CDR3 with reference TRBV30 and TRBJ2-2 gives the whole variable domain SQTIHQWPATLVQPVGSPLSLECTVEGTSNPNLYWYRQAAGRGLQLLFYSVGIGQISSEVPQNLSASRPQDRQFILSSKKLLLSDSGFYLCAWRTTGVNTGELFFGEGSRLTVL.

V is TRBV6-1 and J is TRBJ2-5; 8 bases agree with TRBD2. Germline assignment: CDR1 MNHNS and CDR2 SASEGT. The CDR3 totals 15 residues. V lost 5 bases and J lost 8; bases outside the gene matches: 13. The CDR3 DNA reads as TGTGCCAGCAGTCCTACGGGACTAGGGTTTGATACCCAGTACTTC. Amino acids: CASSPTGLGFDTQYF.

This chain's CDR3 is CASRKTGEFTDTQYF. CDR3 nucleotides: TGCGCCAGCAGGAAAACAGGAGAGTTCACAGATACGCAGTATTTT. V is TRBV5-1 and J is TRBJ2-3, with TRBD1 as a possible D gene (5 bases). Germline V gene lookup returns CDR1 SGHRS and CDR2 YFSETQ. Trimming removed 5 bases from V and 2 bases from J, with 15 bases in between. The CDR3 runs to 15 residues.

This clone has a handful of counts. The gene calls are TRBV7-9 and TRBJ1-6; 8 bases fit TRBD1. The V gene end was trimmed by 3 bases and the J gene end by 6 bases; junction bases not matched to a gene: 1. The CDR3 consists of 14 residues. Germline V gene sequence: CDR1 SEHNR, CDR2 FQNEAQ (reference sequence). The chain's CDR3 is CASSFGQGNSPLHF. The CDR3 DNA reads TGTGCCAGCAGCTTTGGACAGGGTAATTCACCCCTCCACTTT.

This rearrangement joins TRBV4-1 to TRBJ2-4, with 11 bases aligning to TRBD1. The J segment lost 7 bases and the V segment lost 4 bases, leaving 6 bases of the junction unmatched. This CDR3 is built from 15 residues. Germline lookup yields CDR1 MGHRA and CDR2 YSYEKL. CDR3 nucleotides: TGCGCCAGCAGCCCAGGACAGGGGGCTGGGAACATTCAGTACTTC. Translated: CASSPGQGAGNIQYF.

The chain's CDR3 is CAWSALHYGYTF. CDR3 bases: TGTGCCTGGAGTGCACTACACTATGGCTACACCTTC. This chain joins TRBV30 and TRBJ1-2, with D hard to call. The V end lost 1 base, the J end lost 3 bases, and 6 bases lay between the germline ends. Germline lookup yields CDR1 GTSNPN and CDR2 SVGIG (reference sequence). The CDR3 has 12 amino acids.

V and J are TRBV7-9 and TRBJ2-5; D is uncertain. V was pared by 0 bases and J by 4 bases, with 6 bases between. Germline-derived CDR1 and CDR2 are SEHNR and FQNEAQ (reference sequence). CDR3 size: 13 residues. CDR3 loop: CASSLAGLETQYF. CDR3 bases: TGTGCCAGCAGCTTAGCGGGGTTAGAGACCCAGTACTTC.

J is TRBJ1-3 and V is TRBV30; D gene unclear. This CDR3 contains 12 residues. Deletions cut 4 bases from V and 0 bases from J, with 4 bases between. CDR1 is GTSNPN and CDR2 is SVGIG in the germline V gene (reference sequence). This CDR3 reads CAWTVSGNTIYF. The CDR3 DNA follows: TGTGCCTGGACGGTCTCTGGAAACACCATATATTTT.

As DNA, the CDR3 is TGTGCCACCAGCAGAGGGGACAGAGTGAACACTGAAGCTTTCTTT. It encodes CATSRGDRVNTEAFF. The J gene is TRBJ1-1, the V gene TRBV15; 7 bases map to TRBD1. This CDR3 region has 15 residues. V trimming: 1 base; J trimming: 0 bases; junction bases outside the gene matches: 2. The V gene's germline CDR1 is LNHNV and CDR2 YYDKDF (reference sequence).

The rearrangement joins TRBV5-1 to TRBJ1-1; TRBD1 aligns across 11 bases. Germline V CDR1 and CDR2: SGHRS, YFSETQ. Unmatched junction bases numbered 9, after V lost 4 bases and J lost 4 bases. The CDR3 runs to 16 residues. CDR3 bases: TGCGCCAGCAGCACGCGGACAGGGGGCCAAGGCACTGAAGCTTTCTTT. Its protein product is CASSTRTGGQGTEAFF.

V is TRBV29-1 and J is TRBJ2-7; D gene uncertain. V lost 8 bases, J lost 3 bases, and 14 bases lay in between. The CDR3 contains 12 residues. Germline assignment: CDR1 SQVTM and CDR2 ANQGSEA. For the CDR3, the DNA is TGCAGCCCCCCTCGACACGGCTACGAGCAGTACTTC. Translated: CSPPRHGYEQYF.

V gene TRBV2 combines with J gene TRBJ2-7, with 7 bases lining up with TRBD2. With V trimmed by 7 bases and J by 7 bases, 10 bases remained unmatched. Per the germline V gene, CDR1 is SNHLY and CDR2 is FYNNEI. The CDR3 totals 13 residues. CDR3 sequence (DNA): TGTGCCAGCACCTTCAGGGCAGCGGGGGAGCAGTACTTC. Translated, it gives CASTFRAAGEQYF.

The rearrangement uses TRBV29-1 and TRBJ2-6; D is tentatively TRBD1 or TRBD2 (6 bases each). This CDR3 is built from 15 residues. V lost 4 bases to trimming and J lost 2 bases, with 12 bases between them. From germline, CDR1 is SQVTM and CDR2 ANQGSEA. The CDR3: CSVAGAQAGANVLTF. The CDR3 region has the DNA TGCAGCGTTGCGGGGGCCCAGGCTGGGGCCAACGTCCTGACTTTC.

This sequence joins TRBV29-1 and TRBJ2-5, with 9 bases aligning to TRBD1. This CDR3 comprises 13 residues. Germline trimming cut 4 bases from V and 2 bases from J; bases unmatched to any gene: 2. Germline-derived CDR1 and CDR2 are SQVTM and ANQGSEA. The CDR3 coding sequence is TGCAGCGTTGCCGGGACAGGGCAAGAGACCCAGTACTTC. This gives the protein CSVAGTGQETQYF.

This clone was seen only a few times. The rearrangement uses TRBV5-6 and TRBJ2-7; the D gene is possibly TRBD2 (6 bases). There are 13 residues in the CDR3. The germline gives CDR1 SGHDT, CDR2 YYEEEE. The V end was cut by 0 bases, the J end by 6 bases, with 10 bases between. CDR3 DNA: TGTGCCAGCAGCTTGGGACGGGGGATCGAGCAGTACTTC. It specifies CASSLGRGIEQYF.